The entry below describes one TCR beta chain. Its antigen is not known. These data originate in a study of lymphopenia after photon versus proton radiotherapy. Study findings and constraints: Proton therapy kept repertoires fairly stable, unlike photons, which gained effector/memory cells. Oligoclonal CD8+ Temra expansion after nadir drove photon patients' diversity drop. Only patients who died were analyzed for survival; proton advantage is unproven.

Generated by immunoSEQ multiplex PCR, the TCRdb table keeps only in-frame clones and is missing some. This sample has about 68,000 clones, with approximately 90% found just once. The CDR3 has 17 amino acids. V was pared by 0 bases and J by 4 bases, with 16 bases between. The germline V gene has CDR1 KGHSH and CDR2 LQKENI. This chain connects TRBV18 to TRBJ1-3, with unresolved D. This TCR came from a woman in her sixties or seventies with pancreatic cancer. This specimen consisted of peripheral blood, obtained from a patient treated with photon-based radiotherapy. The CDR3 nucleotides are TGTGCCAGCTCACCACCGGATGCAAACTGGGCCGGAAACACCATATATTTT. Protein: CASSPPDANWAGNTIYF.